This TCR beta chain came from a study of cytomegalovirus exposure and HLA in healthy donors. Turning to the study itself: The roughly 110 validation repertoires were produced on the same platform as the 550 to 750 repertoires of the first cohort. This was reported in a later analysis.

The CDR3 has 13 amino acids. J was trimmed by 4 bases and V by 5 bases; bases with no gene match: 4. CDR1 MNHEY and CDR2 SMNVEV come from the germline V gene (reference sequence). Of note for this clone: Its cognate antigen is unknown.

Overall study findings and caveats: CMV antigen specificity was confirmed in vitro for a few CMV-associated chains.

Sequencing used immunoSEQ multiplex PCR; TCRdb keeps in-frame clones, though not all of them. The sample records approximately 230,000 clones, roughly 90% being singletons. This clonotype was sampled from a man aged 18-30 years in good health and CMV-seropositive. Input material: PBMCs. The V and J genes are TRBV27 and TRBJ2-5; 7 bases fit TRBD1. This CDR3 is CASSPRGLETQYF. Written as DNA, the CDR3 is TGTGCCAGCAGTCCCAGGGGGTTAGAGACCCAGTACTTC.